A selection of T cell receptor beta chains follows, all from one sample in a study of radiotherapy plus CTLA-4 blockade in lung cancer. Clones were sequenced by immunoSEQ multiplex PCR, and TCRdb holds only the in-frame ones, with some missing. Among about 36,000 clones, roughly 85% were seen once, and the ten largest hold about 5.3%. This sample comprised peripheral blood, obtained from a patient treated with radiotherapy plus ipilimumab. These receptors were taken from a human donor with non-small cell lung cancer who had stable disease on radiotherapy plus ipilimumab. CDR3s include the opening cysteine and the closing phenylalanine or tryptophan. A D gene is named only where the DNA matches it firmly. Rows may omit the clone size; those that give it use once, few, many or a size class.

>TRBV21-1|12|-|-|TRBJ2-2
CASRFSTGELFF
TGTGCCAGCAGATTTAGCACCGGGGAGCTGTTTTTT
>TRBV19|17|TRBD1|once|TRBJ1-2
CASSLSYRGHNSNGYTF
TGTGCCAGTAGCCTAAGCTACAGGGGCCACAACTCAAATGGCTACACCTTC
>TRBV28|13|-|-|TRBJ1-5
CASSSPDRQPQHF
TGTGCCAGCAGTTCACCGGACAGACAGCCCCAGCATTTT
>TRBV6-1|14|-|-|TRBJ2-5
CASSEGWGGETQYF
TGTGCCAGCAGTGAAGGGTGGGGCGGAGAGACCCAGTACTTC
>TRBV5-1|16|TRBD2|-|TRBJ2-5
CASSWLAGAVQETQYF
TGCGCCAGCAGCTGGTTAGCGGGAGCTGTCCAAGAGACCCAGTACTTC
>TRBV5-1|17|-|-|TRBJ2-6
CASSLFRASEGANVLTF
TGCGCCAGCAGCTTGTTCAGGGCTTCGGAGGGGGCCAACGTCCTGACTTTC
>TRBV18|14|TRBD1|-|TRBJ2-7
CASSPGQGEYEQYF
TGTGCCAGCTCACCAGGGCAGGGGGAATACGAGCAGTACTTC
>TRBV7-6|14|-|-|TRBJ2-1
CASSLLQADNEQFF
TGTGCCAGCAGCCTACTACAAGCGGACAATGAGCAGTTCTTC
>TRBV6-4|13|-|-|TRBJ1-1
CASSEGGSTEAFF
TGTGCCAGCAGTGAGGGGGGGAGCACTGAAGCTTTCTTT
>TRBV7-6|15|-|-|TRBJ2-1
CASTPLRAKSNEQFF
TGTGCCAGCACCCCTCTGCGGGCGAAGTCCAATGAGCAGTTCTTC
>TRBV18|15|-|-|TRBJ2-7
CASSPWARGTYEQYF
TGTGCCAGCTCACCTTGGGCCAGGGGAACCTACGAGCAGTACTTC
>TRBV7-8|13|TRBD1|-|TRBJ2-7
CASSLDRGREQYF
TGTGCCAGCAGCTTGGACAGGGGGAGGGAGCAGTACTTC
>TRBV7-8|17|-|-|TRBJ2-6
CASSLAAQASGANVLTF
TGTGCCAGCAGCTTAGCGGCTCAGGCCTCTGGGGCCAACGTCCTGACTTTC
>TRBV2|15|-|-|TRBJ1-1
CASSEGRGMNTEAFF
TGTGCCAGCAGTGAAGGAAGGGGCATGAACACTGAAGCTTTCTTT
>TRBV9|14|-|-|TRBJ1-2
CASSVDRSSHGYTF
TGTGCCAGCAGCGTAGACCGGAGTTCTCATGGCTACACCTTC
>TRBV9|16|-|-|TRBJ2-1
CASSFLLTSSYNEQFF
TGTGCCAGCAGCTTCCTACTAACAAGCTCCTACAATGAGCAGTTCTTC
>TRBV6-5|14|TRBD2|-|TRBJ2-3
CASSGLAVTDTQYF
TGTGCCAGCAGCGGACTAGCGGTCACAGATACGCAGTATTTT
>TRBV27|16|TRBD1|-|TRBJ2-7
CASSLSGQDFSYEQYF
TGTGCCAGCAGTTTATCAGGACAGGACTTCTCCTACGAGCAGTACTTC
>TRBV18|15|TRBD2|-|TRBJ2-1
CASSLLIAGANEQFF
TGTGCCAGCTCACTATTGATAGCGGGAGCAAATGAGCAGTTCTTC
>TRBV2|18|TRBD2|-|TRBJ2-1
CASSPGLAGGSSYNEQFF
TGTGCCAGCAGCCCGGGACTAGCGGGGGGAAGCTCCTACAATGAGCAGTTCTTC
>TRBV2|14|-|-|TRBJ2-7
CAIEDIADTYEQYF
TGTGCCATAGAGGACATTGCTGATACCTACGAGCAGTACTTC
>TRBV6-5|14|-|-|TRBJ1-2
CASSPEQGTYGYTF
TGTGCCAGCAGTCCCGAACAGGGTACCTATGGCTACACCTTC
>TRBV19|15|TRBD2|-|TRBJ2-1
CASSIAGGPPNEQFF
TGTGCCAGTAGTATAGCGGGAGGGCCCCCGAATGAGCAGTTCTTC
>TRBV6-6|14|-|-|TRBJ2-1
CASSPQGSYNEQFF
TGTGCCAGCAGTCCCCAGGGCTCCTACAATGAGCAGTTCTTC
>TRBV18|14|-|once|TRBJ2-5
CASSPDLAEETQYF
TGTGCCAGCTCTCCTGACTTAGCGGAAGAGACCCAGTACTTC
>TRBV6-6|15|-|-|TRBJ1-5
CASSFVRGGNQPQHF
TGTGCCAGCAGTTTCGTCAGGGGTGGCAATCAGCCCCAGCATTTT
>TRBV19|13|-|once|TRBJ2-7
CASSPGASYEQYF
TGTGCCAGTAGTCCGGGTGCCTCCTACGAGCAGTACTTC
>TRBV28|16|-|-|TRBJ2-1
CASSFFSSVNYNEQFF
TGTGCCAGCAGTTTCTTTTCTAGCGTAAACTACAATGAGCAGTTCTTC
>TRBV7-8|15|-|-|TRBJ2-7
CASSLWRRERDEQYF
TGTGCCAGCAGCTTATGGAGGAGGGAAAGGGACGAGCAGTACTTC
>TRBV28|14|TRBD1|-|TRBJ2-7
CASLTGTGAYEQYF
TGTGCCAGCCTTACCGGGACAGGGGCCTACGAGCAGTACTTC
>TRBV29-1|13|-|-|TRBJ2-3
CSARQVSPDTQYF
TGCAGCGCCCGACAGGTATCCCCAGATACGCAGTATTTT
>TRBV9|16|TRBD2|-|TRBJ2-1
CASSVGGGRAGNEQFF
TGTGCCAGCAGCGTAGGAGGCGGGAGGGCGGGCAATGAGCAGTTCTTC
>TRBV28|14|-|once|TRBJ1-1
CASSLSTGNTEAFF
TGTGCCAGCAGTTTATCTACAGGGAACACTGAAGCTTTCTTT
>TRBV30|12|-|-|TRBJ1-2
CAWSVRSYGYTF
TGTGCCTGGAGTGTTCGGTCCTATGGCTACACCTTC
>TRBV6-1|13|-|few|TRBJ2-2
CASTRRDTGELFF
TGTGCCAGCACACGCAGGGACACCGGGGAGCTGTTTTTT
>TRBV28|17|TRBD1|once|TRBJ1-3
CASSAPAGTAIGNTIYF
TGTGCCAGCAGTGCTCCAGCTGGGACAGCTATTGGAAACACCATATATTTT
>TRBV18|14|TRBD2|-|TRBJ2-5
CASSPGSGLATQYF
TGTGCCAGCTCACCAGGGTCAGGACTAGCGACCCAGTACTTC
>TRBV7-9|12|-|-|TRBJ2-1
CASSRDYNEQFF
TGTGCCAGCAGCCGGGACTACAATGAGCAGTTCTTC
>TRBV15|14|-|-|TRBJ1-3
CATSRRESGNTIYF
TGTGCCACCAGCAGACGGGAATCTGGAAACACCATATATTTT
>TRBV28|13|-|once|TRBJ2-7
CASIFSQGYEQYF
TGTGCCAGCATTTTCTCACAGGGCTACGAGCAGTACTTC
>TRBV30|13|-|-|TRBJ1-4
CAWGGLTNEKLFF
TGTGCCTGGGGGGGACTGACTAATGAAAAACTGTTTTTT
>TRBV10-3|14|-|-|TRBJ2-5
CAISDKGNQETQYF
TGTGCCATCAGTGACAAGGGGAACCAAGAGACCCAGTACTTC